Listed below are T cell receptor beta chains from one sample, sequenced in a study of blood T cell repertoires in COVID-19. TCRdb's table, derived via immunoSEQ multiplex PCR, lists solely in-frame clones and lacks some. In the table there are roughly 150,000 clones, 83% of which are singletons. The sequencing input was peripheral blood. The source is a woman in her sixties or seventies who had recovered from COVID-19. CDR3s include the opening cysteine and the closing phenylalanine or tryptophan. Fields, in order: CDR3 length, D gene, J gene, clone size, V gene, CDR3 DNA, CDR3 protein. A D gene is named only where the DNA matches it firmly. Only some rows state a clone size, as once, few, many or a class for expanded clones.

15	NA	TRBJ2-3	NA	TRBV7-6	TGTGCCAGCAGCTTAAATTCGGGGGGCACAGATACGCAGTATTTT	CASSLNSGGTDTQYF
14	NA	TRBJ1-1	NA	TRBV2	TGTGCCAGCAGTGAGGAGCTATCCCCCACTGAAGCTTTCTTT	CASSEELSPTEAFF
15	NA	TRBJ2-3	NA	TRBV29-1	TGCAGCGTTGGTTTAAGGCCGACCATCAGGGATACGCAGTATTTT	CSVGLRPTIRDTQYF
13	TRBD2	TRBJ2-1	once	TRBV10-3	TGTGCCATCAGGGGTAGCGGGGCGGGGGAGCAGTTCTTC	CAIRGSGAGEQFF
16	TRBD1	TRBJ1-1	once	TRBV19	TGTGCCAGTAGTGTGCAAACAGGGGGTTGGAGCACTGAAGCTTTCTTT	CASSVQTGGWSTEAFF
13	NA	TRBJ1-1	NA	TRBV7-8	TGTGCCAGCAGCTTAGGGGGTCGGGGTGAAGCTTTCTTT	CASSLGGRGEAFF
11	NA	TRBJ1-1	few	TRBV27	TGTGCCAGCAGCCAGGGTACTGAAGCTTTCTTT	CASSQGTEAFF
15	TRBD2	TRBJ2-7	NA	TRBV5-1	TGCGCCAGCAGCGGCCCTCAAGGGTCGGGGGGCGAGCAGTACTTC	CASSGPQGSGGEQYF
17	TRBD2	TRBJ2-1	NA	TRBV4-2	TGTGCCAGCAGCCAAGATTCAGGGGGGACTAGCGCCAATGAGCAGTTCTTC	CASSQDSGGTSANEQFF
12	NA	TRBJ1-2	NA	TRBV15	TGTGCCACCAGCACTGGGCGTGTGGGCTACACCTTC	CATSTGRVGYTF
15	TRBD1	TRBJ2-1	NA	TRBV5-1	TGCGCCAGCAGCTTTGGGGACAGGGATGGAAATGAGCAGTTCTTC	CASSFGDRDGNEQFF
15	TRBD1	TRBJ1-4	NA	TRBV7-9	TGTGCCAGCAGGGGGGGACAGGGAAAGAATGAAAAACTGTTTTTT	CASRGGQGKNEKLFF
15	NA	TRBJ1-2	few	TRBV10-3	TGTGCCACCGCCCGCGGGTCGTCGGCTAACTATGGCTACACCTTC	CATARGSSANYGYTF
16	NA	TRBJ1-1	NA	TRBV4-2	TGTGCCAGCAGCCAAGATACGCGGGGGGTGGCCACTGAAGCTTTCTTT	CASSQDTRGVATEAFF
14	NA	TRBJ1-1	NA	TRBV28	TGTGCCAGCAGTTTCCCCGAGGGAAACACTGAAGCTTTCTTT	CASSFPEGNTEAFF
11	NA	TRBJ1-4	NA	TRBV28	TGTGCCAGCAGTTTACGGGGAAAACTGTTTTTT	CASSLRGKLFF
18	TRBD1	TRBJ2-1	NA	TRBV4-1	TGCGCCAGCAGCCTCCCCCGGGACAGGTTAGAATCCTACAATGAGCAGTTCTTC	CASSLPRDRLESYNEQFF
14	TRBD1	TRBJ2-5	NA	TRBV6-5	TGTGCCAGCACCAGGGACAGGTGGGATGAGACCCAGTACTTC	CASTRDRWDETQYF
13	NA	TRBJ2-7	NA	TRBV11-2	TGTGCCAGCAGCGCCCTGATACACTACGAGCAGTACTTC	CASSALIHYEQYF
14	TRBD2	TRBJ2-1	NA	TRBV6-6	TGTGCCAGCAGCTCGAGCGGGAGTTGGGATGAGCAGTTCTTC	CASSSSGSWDEQFF
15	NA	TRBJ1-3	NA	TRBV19	TGTGCCAGTAGTCGCCCGACACCCTCTGGAAACACCATATATTTT	CASSRPTPSGNTIYF
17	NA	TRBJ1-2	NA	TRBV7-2	TGTGCCAGCAGCCCCATCGGACAGCAATCCTCTAACTATGGCTACACCTTC	CASSPIGQQSSNYGYTF
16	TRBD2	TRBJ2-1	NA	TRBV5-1	TGCGCCAGCAGCTCCCACCAGCGGGGGGGCCTGAATGAGCAGTTCTTC	CASSSHQRGGLNEQFF
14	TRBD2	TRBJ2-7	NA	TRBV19	TGTGCCAGTAGTCCCAGGACTAGTCTCTACGAGCAGTACTTC	CASSPRTSLYEQYF
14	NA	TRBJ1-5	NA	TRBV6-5	TGTGCCAGCACTCAGCGGGGCATCAATCAGCCCCAGCATTTT	CASTQRGINQPQHF
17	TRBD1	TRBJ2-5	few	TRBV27	TGTGCCAGCGTCGGACAGGGATGGGGGCCCCGTCAAGAGACCCAGTACTTC	CASVGQGWGPRQETQYF
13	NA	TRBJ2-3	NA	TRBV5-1	TGCGCCAGCAGCCCGCAGGGTGCAGATACGCAGTATTTT	CASSPQGADTQYF
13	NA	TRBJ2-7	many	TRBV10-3	TGTGCCATCAGTGGGGGCGCGGCCTACGAGCAGTACTTC	CAISGGAAYEQYF
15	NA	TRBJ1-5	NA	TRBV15	TGTGCCACCAGCAGAGGGTCAGGGGATAATCAGCCCCAGCATTTT	CATSRGSGDNQPQHF
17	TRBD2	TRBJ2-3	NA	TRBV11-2	TGTGCCAGCAGCCCCCGACTAGCGGGGTGGGGTCGGGGTACGCAGTATTTT	CASSPRLAGWGRGTQYF
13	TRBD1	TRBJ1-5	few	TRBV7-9	TGTGCCAGCAGCACACAGGGGGATCAGCCCCAGCATTTT	CASSTQGDQPQHF
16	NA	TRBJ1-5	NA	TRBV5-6	TGTGCCAGCAGCTTGTGGGGGGGTCATAGCAATCAGCCCCAGCATTTT	CASSLWGGHSNQPQHF
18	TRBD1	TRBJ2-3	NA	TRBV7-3	TGTGCCAGCAGCGCCGGGACAGGAACGGTCGCCAGCACAGATACGCAGTATTTT	CASSAGTGTVASTDTQYF
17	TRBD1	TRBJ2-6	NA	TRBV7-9	TGTGCCAGCAGCCTACAGGGGATGGGCTCTGGGGCCAACGTCCTGACTTTC	CASSLQGMGSGANVLTF
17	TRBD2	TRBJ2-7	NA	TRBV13	TGTGCCAGCAGCCTTGGGGCTAGCGGGAGCGGCACCTACGAGCAGTACTTC	CASSLGASGSGTYEQYF
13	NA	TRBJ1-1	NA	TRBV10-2	TGCGCCAGCAGGAAGGGGCTGGGGACTGAAGCTTTCTTT	CASRKGLGTEAFF
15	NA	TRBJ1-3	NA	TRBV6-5	TGTGCCAGCAGTTACTCGCGGAGGGCTGGAAACACCATATATTTT	CASSYSRRAGNTIYF
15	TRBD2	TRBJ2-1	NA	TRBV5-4	TGTGCCAGCGGAGGGGCGGGAGGGAATGGGGTTGAGCAGTTCTTC	CASGGAGGNGVEQFF
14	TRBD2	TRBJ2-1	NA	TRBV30	TGTGCCTGGAGGCCTAGCGGGAGTCGGCGTGAGCAGTTCTTC	CAWRPSGSRREQFF
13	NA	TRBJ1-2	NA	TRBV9	TGTGCCAGCAGCGCCCTCGAATCGGAGGGCTACACCTTC	CASSALESEGYTF
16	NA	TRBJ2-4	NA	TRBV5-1	TGCGCCAGCAGCCCCACTGGGCAGGGGGGCAAAAACATTCAGTACTTC	CASSPTGQGGKNIQYF
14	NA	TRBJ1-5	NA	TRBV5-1	TGCGCCAGCAGCGCTGACAGGCGCCCAGGGCCCCAGCATTTT	CASSADRRPGPQHF
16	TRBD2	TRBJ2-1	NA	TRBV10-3	TGTGCCATCACAGCCCTTAGCGGGGGATCCTACAATGAGCAGTTCTTC	CAITALSGGSYNEQFF
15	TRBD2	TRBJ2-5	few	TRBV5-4	TGTGCCAGCAGCCGTGGGAGGGGTGCGGGGTCGGCCCAGTACTTC	CASSRGRGAGSAQYF
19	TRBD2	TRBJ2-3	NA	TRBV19	TGTGCCAGTAGTATAGGGGTAATAACTAGCGGGGGGGCCTGGGATACGCAGTATTTT	CASSIGVITSGGAWDTQYF
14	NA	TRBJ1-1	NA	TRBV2	TGTGCCAGCAGTGGTTGGGGGCCGAACACTGAAGCTTTCTTT	CASSGWGPNTEAFF
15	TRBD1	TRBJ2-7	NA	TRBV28	TGTGCCAGCACCGCCAGTGGGACAGAGACCTACGAGCAGTACTTC	CASTASGTETYEQYF
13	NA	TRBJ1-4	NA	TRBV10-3	TGTGCCACTCAGGGTTCCGCGAATGAAAAACTGTTTTTT	CATQGSANEKLFF
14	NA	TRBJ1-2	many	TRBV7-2	TGTGCCAGCAGCCCTGGGAGGTGGGGGATTGGCTACACCTTC	CASSPGRWGIGYTF